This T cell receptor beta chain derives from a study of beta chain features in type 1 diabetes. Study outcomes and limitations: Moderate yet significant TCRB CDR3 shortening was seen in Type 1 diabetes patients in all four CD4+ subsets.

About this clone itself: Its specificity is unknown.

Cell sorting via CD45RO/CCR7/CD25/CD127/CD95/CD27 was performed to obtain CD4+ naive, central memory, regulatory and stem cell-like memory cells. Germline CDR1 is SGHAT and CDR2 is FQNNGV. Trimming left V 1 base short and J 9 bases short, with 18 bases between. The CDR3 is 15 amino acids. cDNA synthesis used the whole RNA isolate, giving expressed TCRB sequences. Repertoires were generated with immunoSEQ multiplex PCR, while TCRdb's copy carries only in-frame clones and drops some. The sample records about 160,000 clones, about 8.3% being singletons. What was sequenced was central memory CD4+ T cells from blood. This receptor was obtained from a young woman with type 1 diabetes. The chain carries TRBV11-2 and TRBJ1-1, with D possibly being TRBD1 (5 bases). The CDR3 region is CASSLASPRQYQAFF. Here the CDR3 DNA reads TGTGCCAGCAGCTTAGCTTCCCCTCGACAGTACCAAGCTTTCTTT.